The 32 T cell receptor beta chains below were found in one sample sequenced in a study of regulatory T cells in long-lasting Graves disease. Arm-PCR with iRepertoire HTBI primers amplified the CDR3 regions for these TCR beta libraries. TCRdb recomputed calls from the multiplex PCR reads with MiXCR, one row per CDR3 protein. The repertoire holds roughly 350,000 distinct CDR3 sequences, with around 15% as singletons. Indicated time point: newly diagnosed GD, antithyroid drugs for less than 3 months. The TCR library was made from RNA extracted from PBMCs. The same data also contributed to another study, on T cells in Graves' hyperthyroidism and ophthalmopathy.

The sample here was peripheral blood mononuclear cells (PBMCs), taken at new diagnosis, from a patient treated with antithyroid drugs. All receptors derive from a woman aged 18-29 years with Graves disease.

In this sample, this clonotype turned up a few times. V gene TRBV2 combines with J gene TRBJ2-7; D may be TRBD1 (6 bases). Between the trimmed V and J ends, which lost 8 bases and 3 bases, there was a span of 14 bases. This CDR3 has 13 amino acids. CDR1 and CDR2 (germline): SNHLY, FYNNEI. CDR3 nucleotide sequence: TGTGCCAGCTGCAGGGGATGGGACTACGAGCAGTACTTC. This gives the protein CASCRGWDYEQYF.

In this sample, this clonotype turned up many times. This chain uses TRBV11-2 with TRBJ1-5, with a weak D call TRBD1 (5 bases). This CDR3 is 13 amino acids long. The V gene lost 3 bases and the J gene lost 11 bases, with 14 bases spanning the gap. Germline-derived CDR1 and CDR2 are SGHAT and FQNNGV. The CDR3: CASSFGDLAAQHF. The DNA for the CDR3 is TGTGCCAGCAGCTTTGGGGACCTCGCAGCCCAGCATTTT.

CDR3 sequence: CASGSEGTSGRIEQFF. CDR3 nucleotides: TGTGCCAGCGGGAGCGAAGGGACTAGCGGGAGGATCGAGCAGTTCTTC. The chain carries TRBV2 and TRBJ2-1; 15 bases map to TRBD2. The ends lost 8 bases at V and 10 bases at J; junction bases unmatched: 12. The CDR3 loop spans 16 amino acids. Germline loops: CDR1 SNHLY, CDR2 FYNNEI.

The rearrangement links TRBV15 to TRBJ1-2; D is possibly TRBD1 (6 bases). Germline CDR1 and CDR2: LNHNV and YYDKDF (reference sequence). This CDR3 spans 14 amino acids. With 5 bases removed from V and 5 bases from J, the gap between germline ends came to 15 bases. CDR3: CATSPGAGWYGYTF. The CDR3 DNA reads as TGTGCCACCAGCCCAGGGGCTGGGTGGTATGGCTACACCTTC.

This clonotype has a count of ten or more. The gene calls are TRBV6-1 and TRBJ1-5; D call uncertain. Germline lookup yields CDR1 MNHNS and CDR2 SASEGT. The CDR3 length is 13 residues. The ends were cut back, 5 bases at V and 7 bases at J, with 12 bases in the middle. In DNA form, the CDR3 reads TGTGCCAGCAGTATACAAGAGAGGCAGCCCCAGCATTTT. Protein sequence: CASSIQERQPQHF.

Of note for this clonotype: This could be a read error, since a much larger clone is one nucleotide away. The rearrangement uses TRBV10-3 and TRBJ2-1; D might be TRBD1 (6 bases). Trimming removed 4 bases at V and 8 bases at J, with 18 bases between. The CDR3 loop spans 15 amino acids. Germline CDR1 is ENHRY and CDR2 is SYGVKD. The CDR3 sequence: CAISGRDTIFDEQFF. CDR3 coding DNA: TGTGCCATCAGTGGCCGGGACACCATTTTTGATGAGCAGTTCTTC.

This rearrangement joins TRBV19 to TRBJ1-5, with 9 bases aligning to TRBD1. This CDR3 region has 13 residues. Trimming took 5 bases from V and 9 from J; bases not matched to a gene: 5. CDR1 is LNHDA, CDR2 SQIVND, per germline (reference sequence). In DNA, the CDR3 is TGTGCCAGTAGTGAAGACAGGGGGAGGCCCCAGCATTTT. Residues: CASSEDRGRPQHF. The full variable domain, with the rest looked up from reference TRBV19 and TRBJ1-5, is DGGITQSPKYLFRKEGQNVTLSCEQNLNHDAMYWYRQDPGQGLRLIYYSQIVNDFQKGDIAEGYSVSREKKESFPLTVTSAQKNPTAFYLCASSEDRGRPQHFGDGTRLSIL.

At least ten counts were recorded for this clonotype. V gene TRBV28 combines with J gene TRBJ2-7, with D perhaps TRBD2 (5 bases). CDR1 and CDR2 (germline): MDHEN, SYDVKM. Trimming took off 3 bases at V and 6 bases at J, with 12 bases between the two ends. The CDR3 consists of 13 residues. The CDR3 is CASSFLRVSEQYF. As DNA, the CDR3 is TGTGCCAGCAGTTTTTTGAGGGTGTCCGAGCAGTACTTC.

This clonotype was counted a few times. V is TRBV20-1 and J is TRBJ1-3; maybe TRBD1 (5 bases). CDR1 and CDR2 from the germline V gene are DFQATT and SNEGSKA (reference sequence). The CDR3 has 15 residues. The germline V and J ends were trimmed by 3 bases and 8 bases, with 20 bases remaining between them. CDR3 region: CSARPLDSVGDTIYF. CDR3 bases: TGCAGTGCTAGGCCCCTTGACAGTGTTGGGGACACCATATATTTT.

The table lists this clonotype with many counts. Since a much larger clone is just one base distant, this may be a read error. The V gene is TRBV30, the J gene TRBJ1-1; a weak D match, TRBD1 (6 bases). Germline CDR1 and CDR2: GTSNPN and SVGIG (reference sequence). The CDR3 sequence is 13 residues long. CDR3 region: CAWSVGGNTEALF. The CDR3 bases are TGTGCCTGGAGTGTAGGGGGGAACACTGAAGCTCTCTTT.

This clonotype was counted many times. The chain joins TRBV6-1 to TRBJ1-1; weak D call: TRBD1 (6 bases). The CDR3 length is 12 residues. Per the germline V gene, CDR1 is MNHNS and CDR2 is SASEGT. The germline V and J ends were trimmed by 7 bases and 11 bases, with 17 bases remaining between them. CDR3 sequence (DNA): TGTGCCAGCACTACGCCATTAACAGGGGCTTTCTTT. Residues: CASTTPLTGAFF.

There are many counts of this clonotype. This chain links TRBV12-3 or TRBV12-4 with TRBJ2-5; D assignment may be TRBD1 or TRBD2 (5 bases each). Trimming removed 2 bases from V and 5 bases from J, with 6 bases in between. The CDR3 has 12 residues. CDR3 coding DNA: TGTGCCAGCAGTTTATGGGGGGAGACCCAGTACTTC. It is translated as CASSLWGETQYF.

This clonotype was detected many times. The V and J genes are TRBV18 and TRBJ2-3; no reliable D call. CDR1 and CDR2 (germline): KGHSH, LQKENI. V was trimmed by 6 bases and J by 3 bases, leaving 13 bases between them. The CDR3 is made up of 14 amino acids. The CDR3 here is CASSSRIQTDTQYF. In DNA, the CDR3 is TGTGCCAGCTCCTCCAGGATCCAGACAGATACGCAGTATTTT.

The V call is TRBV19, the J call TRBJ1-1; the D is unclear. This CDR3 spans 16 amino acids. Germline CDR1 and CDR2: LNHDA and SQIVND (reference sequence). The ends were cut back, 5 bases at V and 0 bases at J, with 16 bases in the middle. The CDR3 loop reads CASSGIGRLLNTEAFF. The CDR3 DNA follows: TGTGCCAGTAGTGGGATCGGGCGGCTTTTGAACACTGAAGCTTTCTTT. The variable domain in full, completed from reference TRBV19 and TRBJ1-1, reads DGGITQSPKYLFRKEGQNVTLSCEQNLNHDAMYWYRQDPGQGLRLIYYSQIVNDFQKGDIAEGYSVSREKKESFPLTVTSAQKNPTAFYLCASSGIGRLLNTEAFFGQGTRLTVV.

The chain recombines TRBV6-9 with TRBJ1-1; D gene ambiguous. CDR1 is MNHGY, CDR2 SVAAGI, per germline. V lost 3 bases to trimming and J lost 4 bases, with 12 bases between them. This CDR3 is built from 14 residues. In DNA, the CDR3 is TGTGCCAGCAGTTACGTCGGGGAGGGCACTGAAGCTTTCTTT. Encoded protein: CASSYVGEGTEAFF.

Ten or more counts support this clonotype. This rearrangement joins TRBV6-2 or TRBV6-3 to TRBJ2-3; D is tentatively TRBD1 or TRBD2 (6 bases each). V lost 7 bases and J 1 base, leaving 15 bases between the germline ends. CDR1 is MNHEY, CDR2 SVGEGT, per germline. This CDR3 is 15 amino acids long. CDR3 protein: CASTRSGARTDTQYF. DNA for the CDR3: TGTGCCAGCACTAGGTCGGGGGCGCGCACAGATACGCAGTATTTT.

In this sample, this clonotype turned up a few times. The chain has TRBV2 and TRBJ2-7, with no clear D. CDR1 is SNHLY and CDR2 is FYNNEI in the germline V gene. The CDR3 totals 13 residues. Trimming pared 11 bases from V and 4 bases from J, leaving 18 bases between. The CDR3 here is CASHALGKYEQYF. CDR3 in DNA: TGTGCCTCCCACGCTCTAGGAAAGTACGAGCAGTACTTC.

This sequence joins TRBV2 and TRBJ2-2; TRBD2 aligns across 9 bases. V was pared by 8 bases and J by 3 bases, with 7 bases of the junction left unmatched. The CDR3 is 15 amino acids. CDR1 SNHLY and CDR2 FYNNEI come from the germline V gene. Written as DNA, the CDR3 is TGTGCCAGCCATAGCGGGAGAATCGACACCGGGGAGCTGTTTTTT. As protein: CASHSGRIDTGELFF.

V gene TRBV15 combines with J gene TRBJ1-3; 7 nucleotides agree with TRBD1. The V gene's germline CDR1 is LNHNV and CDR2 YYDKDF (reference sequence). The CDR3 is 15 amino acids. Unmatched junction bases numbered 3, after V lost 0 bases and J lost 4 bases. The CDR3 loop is CATSRDGGQGNTIYF. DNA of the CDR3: TGTGCCACCAGCAGAGATGGGGGACAGGGAAACACCATATATTTT.

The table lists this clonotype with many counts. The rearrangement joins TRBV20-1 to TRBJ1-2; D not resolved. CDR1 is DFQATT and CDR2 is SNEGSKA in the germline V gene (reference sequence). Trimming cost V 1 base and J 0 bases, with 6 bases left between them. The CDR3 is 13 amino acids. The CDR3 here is CSARATTNYGYTF. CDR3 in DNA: TGCAGTGCTAGAGCGACAACTAACTATGGCTACACCTTC.

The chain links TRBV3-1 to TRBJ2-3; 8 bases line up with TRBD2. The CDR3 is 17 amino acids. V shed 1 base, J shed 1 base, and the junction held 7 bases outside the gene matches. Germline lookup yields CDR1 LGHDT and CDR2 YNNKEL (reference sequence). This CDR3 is CASSQGSRAGGTDTQYF. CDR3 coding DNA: TGTGCCAGCAGCCAAGGGTCCCGAGCGGGAGGCACAGATACGCAGTATTTT.

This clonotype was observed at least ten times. CDR3 nucleotides: TGTGCCAGCAGTTTTTGGGGGACGAGTGCTGAAGCTTTCTTT. Amino acid sequence: CASSFWGTSAEAFF. The V call is TRBV28, the J call TRBJ1-1; possible D gene TRBD1, 5 bases. Looked up from germline, CDR1 is MDHEN and CDR2 is SYDVKM. Trimming removed 3 bases from V and 6 bases from J, with 14 bases in between. The CDR3 length is 14 residues.

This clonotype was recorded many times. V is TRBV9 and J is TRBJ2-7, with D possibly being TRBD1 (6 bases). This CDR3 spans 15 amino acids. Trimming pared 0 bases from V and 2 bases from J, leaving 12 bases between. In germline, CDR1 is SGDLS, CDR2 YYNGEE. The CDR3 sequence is CASSVASGQTYEQYF. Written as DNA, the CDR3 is TGTGCCAGCAGCGTAGCCTCCGGACAGACCTACGAGCAGTACTTC.

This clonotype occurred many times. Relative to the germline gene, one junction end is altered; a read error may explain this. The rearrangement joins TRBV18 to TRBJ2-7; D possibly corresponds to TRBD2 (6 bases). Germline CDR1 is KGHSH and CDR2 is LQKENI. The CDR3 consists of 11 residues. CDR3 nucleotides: TGTGCCAGCTCACCGGACTACGGGCAGTACTTC. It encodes CASSPDYGQYF.

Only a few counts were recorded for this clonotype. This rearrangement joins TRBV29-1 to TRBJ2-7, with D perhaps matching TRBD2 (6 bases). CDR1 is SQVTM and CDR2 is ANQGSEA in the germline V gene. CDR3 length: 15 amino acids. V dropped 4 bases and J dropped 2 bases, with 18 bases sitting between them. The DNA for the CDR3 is TGCAGCGTTGTGGGCCGGCGGGGACCTACCTACGAGCAGTACTTC. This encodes CSVVGRRGPTYEQYF.

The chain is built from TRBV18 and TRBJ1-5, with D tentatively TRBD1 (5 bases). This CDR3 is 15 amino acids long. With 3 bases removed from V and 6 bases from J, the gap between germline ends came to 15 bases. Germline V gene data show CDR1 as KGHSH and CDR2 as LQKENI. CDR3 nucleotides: TGTGCCAGCTCACCCTGGGACGACACCCGTCAGCCCCAGCATTTT. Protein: CASSPWDDTRQPQHF. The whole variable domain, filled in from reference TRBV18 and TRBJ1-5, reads NAGVMQNPRHLVRRRGQEARLRCSPMKGHSHVYWYRQLPEEGLKFMVYLQKENIIDESGMPKERFSAEFPKEGPSILRIQQVVRGDSAAYFCASSPWDDTRQPQHFGDGTRLSIL.

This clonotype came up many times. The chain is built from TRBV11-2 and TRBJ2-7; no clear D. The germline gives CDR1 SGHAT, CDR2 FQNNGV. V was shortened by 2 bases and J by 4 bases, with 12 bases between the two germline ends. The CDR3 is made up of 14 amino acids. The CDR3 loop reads CASSLNSYGYEQYF. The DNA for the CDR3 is TGTGCCAGCAGCTTAAATTCCTATGGGTACGAGCAGTACTTC. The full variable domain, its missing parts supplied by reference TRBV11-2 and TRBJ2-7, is EAGVAQSPRYKIIEKRQSVAFWCNPISGHATLYWYQQILGQGPKLLIQFQNNGVVDDSQLPKDRFSAERLKGVDSTLKIQPAKLEDSAVYLCASSLNSYGYEQYFGPGTRLTVT.

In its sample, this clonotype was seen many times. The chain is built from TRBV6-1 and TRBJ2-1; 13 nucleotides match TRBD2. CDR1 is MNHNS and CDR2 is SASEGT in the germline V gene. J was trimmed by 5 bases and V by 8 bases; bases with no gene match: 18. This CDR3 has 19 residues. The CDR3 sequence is CASSIHPRTSGGDNNEQFF. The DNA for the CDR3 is TGTGCCAGCTCAATACATCCGAGGACTAGCGGGGGAGATAACAATGAGCAGTTCTTC.

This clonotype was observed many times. The CDR3 sequence is CASSEWAENTGELFF. CDR3 nucleotides: TGTGCCAGCAGTGAATGGGCTGAGAACACCGGGGAGCTGTTTTTT. The J gene is TRBJ2-2, the V gene TRBV6-1; D is ambiguous. The germline CDR1 and CDR2 sequences are MNHNS and SASEGT. Trimming cost V 2 bases and J 1 base, with 8 bases left between them. The CDR3 sequence is 15 residues long.

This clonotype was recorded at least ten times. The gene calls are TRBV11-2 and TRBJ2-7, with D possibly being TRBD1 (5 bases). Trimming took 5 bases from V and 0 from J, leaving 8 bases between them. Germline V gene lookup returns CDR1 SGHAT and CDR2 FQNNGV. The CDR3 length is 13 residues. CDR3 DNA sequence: TGTGCCAGCAGCCGACAGTACTCCTACGAGCAGTACTTC. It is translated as CASSRQYSYEQYF.

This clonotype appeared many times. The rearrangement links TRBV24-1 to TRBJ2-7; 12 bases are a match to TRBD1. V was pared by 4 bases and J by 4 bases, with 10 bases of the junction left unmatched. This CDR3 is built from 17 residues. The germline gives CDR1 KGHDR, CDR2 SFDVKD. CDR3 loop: CATSEGDRGLLRYEQYF. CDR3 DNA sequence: TGTGCCACCAGTGAGGGGGACAGGGGGCTTCTTCGGTACGAGCAGTACTTC.

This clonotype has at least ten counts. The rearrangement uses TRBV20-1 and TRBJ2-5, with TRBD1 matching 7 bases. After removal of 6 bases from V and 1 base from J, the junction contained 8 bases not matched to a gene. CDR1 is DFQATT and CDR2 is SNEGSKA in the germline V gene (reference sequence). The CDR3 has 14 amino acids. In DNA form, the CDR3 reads TGCAGTGCGACAGGGAGTGCAACCCAAGAGACCCAGTACTTC. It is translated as CSATGSATQETQYF.